Listed here are 25 T cell receptor beta chains from one sample, sequenced in a study of T cell clonotyping in hematopoietic cell transplantation. The time point here: recipient sample about 28 days before transplant, after cytoreduction. The assay was immunoSEQ multiplex PCR, and TCRdb's table has in-frame clones only and misses some. The sample yields 25,000 to 35,000 clones, over 60% seen once. The sample in question was peripheral blood mononuclear cells, obtained before stem cell transplant. These receptor sequences come from a man aged 45-60 years with myelodysplastic syndrome. Some clones in this sample may be carry-over from other donors' samples.

The chain recombines TRBV4-3 with TRBJ1-2, with D hard to call. Germline V gene data show CDR1 as LGHNA and CDR2 as YSLEER. The CDR3 spans 16 residues. V was shortened by 2 bases and J by 1 base, with 14 bases between the two germline ends. In DNA form, the CDR3 reads TGCGCCAGCAGCCAACAGACACAGCCCTTTAACTATGGCTACACCTTC. Protein sequence: CASSQQTQPFNYGYTF.

Here the CDR3 reads CASSIRDGSGNTIYF. The CDR3 DNA sequence: TGTGCCAGTAGTATCCGGGACGGCTCTGGAAACACCATATATTTT. V usage is TRBV19 and J usage is TRBJ1-3, with D perhaps TRBD1 (5 bases). The CDR3 totals 15 residues. Trimming cost V 3 bases and J 0 bases, with 9 bases left between them. The germline V gene encodes CDR1 LNHDA and CDR2 SQIVND (reference sequence).

V is TRBV29-1 and J is TRBJ1-2, with 7 bases that match TRBD1. CDR3 length: 12 residues. Germline assignment: CDR1 SQVTM and CDR2 ANQGSEA. V lost 1 base, J lost 7 bases, and 3 bases stayed unmatched. CDR3 loop: CSVEGAGGGYTF. In DNA, the CDR3 is TGCAGCGTTGAAGGGGCAGGGGGTGGCTACACCTTC.

CDR3 in DNA: TGTGCCTGGAGTGTAGGACTAGCGGCCACAGATACGCAGTATTTT. This encodes CAWSVGLAATDTQYF. This rearrangement joins TRBV30 to TRBJ2-3, with 10 bases that match TRBD2. V gave up 0 bases and J gave up 2 bases; unmatched junction bases: 2. From germline, CDR1 is GTSNPN and CDR2 SVGIG (reference sequence). The CDR3 runs to 15 residues. Filled out from reference TRBV30 and TRBJ2-3, the complete variable domain reads SQTIHQWPATLVQPVGSPLSLECTVEGTSNPNLYWYRQAAGRGLQLLFYSVGIGQISSEVPQNLSASRPQDRQFILSSKKLLLSDSGFYLCAWSVGLAATDTQYFGPGTRLTVL.

V usage is TRBV2 and J usage is TRBJ2-1, with 7 bases aligning to TRBD2. This CDR3 comprises 15 residues. From germline, CDR1 is SNHLY and CDR2 FYNNEI. V lost 6 bases and J lost 4; bases outside the gene matches: 9. CDR3 bases: TGTGCCAGCAGGACCCTTGGGGGGGTTTACAATGAGCAGTTCTTC. This encodes CASRTLGGVYNEQFF.

V is TRBV6-5 and J is TRBJ2-3; D unclear. The CDR3 runs 14 residues. Looked up from germline, CDR1 is MNHEY and CDR2 is SVGAGI. The V gene lost 6 bases and the J gene lost 0 bases, with 10 bases spanning the gap. CDR3 region: CASSSSPSTDTQYF. The CDR3 DNA reads as TGTGCCAGCAGCAGCTCTCCAAGCACAGATACGCAGTATTTT.

This clone was counted a few times. The V and J genes are TRBV7-6 and TRBJ2-7; no firm D call. The CDR3 loop spans 14 amino acids. Trimming shortened V by 0 bases and J by 4 bases, and 10 bases separated the two germline ends. CDR1 and CDR2 from the germline V gene are SGHVS and FNYEAQ. CDR3 in DNA: TGTGCCAGCAGCTTAGCCACTGTGGGGTACGAGCAGTACTTC. Residues: CASSLATVGYEQYF.

The gene calls are TRBV9 and TRBJ2-5; 9 nucleotides align to TRBD1. The CDR3 contains 15 residues. The ends lost 2 bases at V and 5 bases at J; junction bases unmatched: 7. The germline V gene encodes CDR1 SGDLS and CDR2 YYNGEE. CDR3 nucleotide sequence: TGTGCCAGCAGCGTCGGGGGGACAGGGACGGAGACCCAGTACTTC. The encoded protein is CASSVGGTGTETQYF.

This clone came up once. The chain uses TRBV30 and TRBJ2-1; D is undetermined. The CDR3 runs 15 residues. In germline, CDR1 is GTSNPN, CDR2 SVGIG (reference sequence). V was trimmed by 0 bases and J by 0 bases, leaving 9 bases between them. In DNA, the CDR3 is TGTGCCTGGAGTGTGGGCGCCAGCTCCTACAATGAGCAGTTCTTC. Amino acid sequence: CAWSVGASSYNEQFF.

The chain recombines TRBV28 with TRBJ2-7, with D hard to call. Trimming removed 3 bases at V and 3 bases at J, with 12 bases between. The CDR3 extends over 14 amino acids. Germline lookup yields CDR1 MDHEN and CDR2 SYDVKM. CDR3 DNA: TGTGCCAGCAGTTTCCCCCCTCCTAGCTACGAGCAGTACTTC. Its protein product is CASSFPPPSYEQYF.

This CDR3 reads CASTVGPGDEQYF. The CDR3, as DNA: TGCGCCAGCACAGTGGGGCCAGGGGACGAGCAGTACTTC. V gene TRBV5-1 combines with J gene TRBJ2-7; a possible D gene is TRBD1 (6 bases). The V end lost 6 bases, the J end lost 5 bases, and 15 bases lay between the germline ends. The CDR3 loop spans 13 amino acids. CDR1 SGHRS and CDR2 YFSETQ come from the germline V gene.

This chain links TRBV6-5 with TRBJ2-7; TRBD1 aligns across 10 bases. The CDR3 extends over 13 amino acids. The V segment lost 9 bases and the J segment 2 bases; nucleotides outside the gene matches: 4. Germline V gene data show CDR1 as MNHEY and CDR2 as SVGAGI. CDR3 sequence (DNA): TGTGCCAGTTGTGGGACAGGGGCCTACGAGCAGTACTTC. It codes for CASCGTGAYEQYF.

This clone showed up just a few times. The chain uses TRBV28 and TRBJ1-4, with no clear D. The CDR3 runs 11 residues. V was shortened by 5 bases and J by 6 bases, with 4 bases between the two germline ends. CDR1 and CDR2 (germline): MDHEN, SYDVKM. The CDR3: CASSLYEKLFF. The CDR3 DNA reads TGTGCCAGCAGTCTATATGAAAAACTGTTTTTT. Looking up the rest from reference TRBV28 and TRBJ1-4 gives the full variable domain: DVKVTQSSRYLVKRTGEKVFLECVQDMDHENMFWYRQDPGLGLRLIYFSYDVKMKEKGDIPEGYSVSREKKERFSLILESASTNQTSMYLCASSLYEKLFFGSGTQLSVL.

The J gene is TRBJ1-5, the V gene TRBV6-6; D is uncertain. In germline, CDR1 is MNHNY, CDR2 SVGAGI (reference sequence). This CDR3 region has 12 residues. The V gene lost 4 bases and the J gene lost 5 bases, with 6 bases spanning the gap. The CDR3 DNA follows: TGTGCCAGCAGTTCTAAGGATCAGCCCCAGCATTTT. It is translated as CASSSKDQPQHF.

The rearrangement uses TRBV6-1 and TRBJ1-5, with D uncertain. Germline V gene sequence: CDR1 MNHNS, CDR2 SASEGT. The V gene lost 3 bases and the J gene lost 4 bases, with 10 bases spanning the gap. This CDR3 is 14 amino acids long. CDR3 in amino acids: CASSDPGRNQPQHF. Here the CDR3 DNA reads TGTGCCAGCAGTGACCCCGGGAGGAATCAGCCCCAGCATTTT.

The chain links TRBV29-1 to TRBJ2-1; 7 bases are shared with TRBD2. V lost 4 bases to trimming and J lost 0 bases; unmatched junction nucleotides: 12. This CDR3 spans 17 amino acids. Germline CDR1 and CDR2: SQVTM and ANQGSEA. The CDR3 coding sequence is TGCAGCGTTGGGGGTTTAGCGGGTGTTAGCTCCTACAATGAGCAGTTCTTC. Translation: CSVGGLAGVSSYNEQFF.

This chain uses TRBV6-5 with TRBJ2-3, with TRBD1 matching over 11 bases. The V segment lost 5 bases and the J segment 4 bases; nucleotides outside the gene matches: 5. CDR1 and CDR2 from the germline V gene are MNHEY and SVGAGI. The CDR3 extends over 15 amino acids. The CDR3 spells CASSIGTGGSDTQYF. The DNA of the CDR3 is TGTGCCAGCAGTATCGGGACAGGGGGTTCAGATACGCAGTATTTT.

V is TRBV2 and J is TRBJ2-3; 7 positions agree with TRBD2. The CDR3 spans 16 residues. Losses at the gene ends were 2 bases for V and 5 bases for J; bases not matched to a gene: 10. Germline V CDR1 and CDR2: SNHLY, FYNNEI. CDR3 loop: CASSELRRELGDTQYF. CDR3 DNA sequence: TGTGCCAGCAGTGAATTAAGGCGGGAGCTCGGAGATACGCAGTATTTT. The full variable domain, in which reference TRBV2 and TRBJ2-3 provide the parts outside the CDR3, is EPEVTQTPSHQVTQMGQEVILRCVPISNHLYFYWYRQILGQKVEFLVSFYNNEISEKSEIFDDQFSVERPDGSNFTLKIRSTKLEDSAMYFCASSELRRELGDTQYFGPGTRLTVL.

This clone came up a few times. The J gene is TRBJ1-6, the V gene TRBV30, with D perhaps TRBD1 (5 bases). The V and J ends lost 8 bases and 6 bases respectively, with 14 bases between them. Germline assignment: CDR1 GTSNPN and CDR2 SVGIG (reference sequence). The CDR3 loop spans 13 amino acids. The CDR3 nucleotides are TGTGCCGGGGGGTGGGTCCCTAATTCACCCCTCCACTTT. Protein: CAGGWVPNSPLHF.

This chain links TRBV5-6 with TRBJ2-7; D unclear. Germline V CDR1 and CDR2: SGHDT, YYEEEE. Trimming pared 1 base from V and 5 bases from J, leaving 10 bases between. The CDR3 is made up of 13 amino acids. CDR3: CASSLRLRDEQYF. The CDR3 nucleotides read TGTGCCAGCAGCTTGAGGTTAAGGGACGAGCAGTACTTC.

CDR3 DNA: TGTGCCTGGAGTTTGCAGGGGGAGACCCAGTACTTC. Translation: CAWSLQGETQYF. The chain is built from TRBV30 and TRBJ2-5; possibly TRBD1 for D (6 bases). The V end lost 2 bases, the J end lost 5 bases, and 9 bases lay between the germline ends. The CDR3 is made up of 12 amino acids. From germline, CDR1 is GTSNPN and CDR2 SVGIG (reference sequence).

This clone has just a few counts. The chain joins TRBV29-1 to TRBJ2-7, with TRBD1 identical over 8 bases. CDR1 SQVTM and CDR2 ANQGSEA come from the germline V gene. This CDR3 region has 12 residues. With V trimmed by 7 bases and J by 6 bases, 8 bases remained unmatched. The CDR3 spells CSAGQDLREQYF. Written as DNA, the CDR3 is TGCAGCGCGGGACAGGATTTACGCGAGCAGTACTTC.

This chain connects TRBV30 to TRBJ2-2; tentative D call: TRBD2 (7 bases). The CDR3 has 15 residues. Germline values: CDR1 GTSNPN, CDR2 SVGIG (reference sequence). V was cut by 4 bases and J by 3 bases, with 15 bases left in between. DNA for the CDR3: TGTGCCTGGACCCTAGGGGGGGTATACACCGGGGAGCTGTTTTTT. Its translation: CAWTLGGVYTGELFF.

This chain uses TRBV30 with TRBJ2-7; D may match TRBD1 or TRBD2 (6 bases each). CDR3 length: 13 amino acids. CDR1 is GTSNPN, CDR2 SVGIG, per germline (reference sequence). Deletions cut 5 bases from V and 1 base from J, with 12 bases between. The DNA of the CDR3 is TGTGCCTGGGCAAGGGGGACTTCCTACGAGCAGTACTTC. Protein product: CAWARGTSYEQYF.

This chain uses TRBV28 with TRBJ2-3, with D possibly matching TRBD2 (5 bases). The CDR3 is 15 residues long. Germline V lookup: CDR1 MDHEN, CDR2 SYDVKM. Trimming pared 7 bases from V and 0 bases from J, leaving 14 bases between. CDR3 in amino acids: CASTKRAFSTDTQYF. In DNA form, the CDR3 reads TGTGCCAGCACCAAGAGGGCCTTTAGCACAGATACGCAGTATTTT.